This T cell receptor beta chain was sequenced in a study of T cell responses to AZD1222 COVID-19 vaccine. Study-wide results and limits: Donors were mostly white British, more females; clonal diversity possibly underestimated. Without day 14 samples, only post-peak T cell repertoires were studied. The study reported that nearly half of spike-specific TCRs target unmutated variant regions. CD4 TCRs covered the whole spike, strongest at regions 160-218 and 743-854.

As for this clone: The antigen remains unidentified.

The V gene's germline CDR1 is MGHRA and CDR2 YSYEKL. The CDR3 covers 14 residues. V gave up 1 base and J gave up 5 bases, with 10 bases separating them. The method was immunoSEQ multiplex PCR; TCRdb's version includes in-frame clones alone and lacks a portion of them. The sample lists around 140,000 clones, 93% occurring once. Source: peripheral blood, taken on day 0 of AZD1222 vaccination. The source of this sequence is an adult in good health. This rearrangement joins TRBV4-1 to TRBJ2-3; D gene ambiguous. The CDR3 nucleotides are TGCGCCAGCAGCCAAGGGGATAGAAGAGATACGCAGTATTTT. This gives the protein CASSQGDRRDTQYF.